The clone carrying this TCR beta chain was observed at least ten times. The CDR3 totals 19 residues. With V trimmed by 1 base and J by 2 bases, 15 bases remained unmatched. CDR1 and CDR2 from the germline V gene are DFQATT and SNEGSKA (reference sequence). Sequencing libraries for TCR beta were prepared with iRepertoire HTBI primers and Arm-PCR of CDR3 regions. One entry per CDR3 protein, called by TCRdb with MiXCR from the multiplex PCR reads. The sample yields about 500,000 distinct CDR3 sequences, 15% to 20% seen once. These data are taken from a study of regulatory T cells in long-lasting Graves disease. Time point indicated: newly diagnosed GD, antithyroid drugs for less than 3 months. After RNA was extracted from PBMCs, the TCR library was made from it. These data were likewise used in another study, on T cells in Graves' hyperthyroidism and ophthalmopathy. That paper states: Exclusion followed for patients with uncontrolled infection, other autoimmune disease, pregnancy or lactation. In the blood, most expanded thyroid clonotypes above 0.001 appeared as well.

This clonotype originated in a man in his forties or fifties with Graves disease. Sequenced material: peripheral blood mononuclear cells (PBMCs), taken at new diagnosis, from a patient treated with antithyroid drugs. This chain joins TRBV20-1 and TRBJ1-5; 9 bases map to TRBD1. CDR3 in DNA: TGCAGTGCTAGAGTCTCCCAGGGGGACAGGGCGGGGCGCAATCAGCCCCAGCATTTT. The encoded protein is CSARVSQGDRAGRNQPQHF.